This is a list of T cell receptor beta chains from one sample in a study of T cell responses to AZD1222 COVID-19 vaccine. The assay was immunoSEQ multiplex PCR, and TCRdb's table has in-frame clones only and misses some. The sample consists of 150,000 to 200,000 clones, more than 85% of them appearing once. Sequenced material: peripheral blood, taken on day 0 of AZD1222 vaccination. Source of these receptors: an adult in good health. Each CDR3 is given with its conserved first and last residue. D genes are given only for firm matches. For some rows the clone size is stated as once, few or many, or as a class when expanded; others skip it.

v_gene: TRBV30; d_gene: TRBD1; abundance: -; j_gene: TRBJ1-5; CDR3aa: CAWSLPGGGFNQPQHF; CDR3nt: TGTGCCTGGAGTCTGCCGGGAGGGGGCTTTAATCAGCCCCAGCATTTT
v_gene: TRBV2; d_gene: -; abundance: -; j_gene: TRBJ1-4; CDR3aa: CASSLRGWEKLFF; CDR3nt: TGTGCCAGCAGCCTCCGGGGGTGGGAAAAACTGTTTTTT
v_gene: TRBV2; d_gene: TRBD2; abundance: -; j_gene: TRBJ2-1; CDR3aa: CASSLIAGSYNEQFF; CDR3nt: TGTGCCAGCAGTTTAATAGCGGGTTCCTACAATGAGCAGTTCTTC
v_gene: TRBV10-2; d_gene: -; abundance: -; j_gene: TRBJ2-1; CDR3aa: CASLLDNEQFF; CDR3nt: TGCGCCAGCCTACTTGACAATGAGCAGTTCTTC
v_gene: TRBV24-1; d_gene: -; abundance: -; j_gene: TRBJ2-5; CDR3aa: CATSAPGMETQYF; CDR3nt: TGTGCCACCAGTGCCCCCGGGATGGAGACCCAGTACTTC
v_gene: TRBV24-1; d_gene: -; abundance: -; j_gene: TRBJ2-3; CDR3aa: CATSGGARSSGTDTQYF; CDR3nt: TGTGCCACCAGTGGGGGAGCGAGGTCCTCGGGCACAGATACGCAGTATTTT
v_gene: TRBV11-3; d_gene: -; abundance: once; j_gene: TRBJ1-2; CDR3aa: CASSLDPGQHGYTF; CDR3nt: TGTGCCAGCAGCTTAGACCCAGGGCAACATGGCTACACCTTC
v_gene: TRBV6-5; d_gene: -; abundance: -; j_gene: TRBJ1-1; CDR3aa: CASSYSRLKNTEAFF; CDR3nt: TGTGCCAGCAGTTACTCGAGGCTGAAGAACACTGAAGCTTTCTTT
v_gene: TRBV4-2; d_gene: -; abundance: -; j_gene: TRBJ1-5; CDR3aa: CASSQDITVMGNQPQHF; CDR3nt: TGTGCCAGCAGCCAAGATATCACTGTGATGGGCAATCAGCCCCAGCATTTT
v_gene: TRBV7-9; d_gene: TRBD1; abundance: -; j_gene: TRBJ1-1; CDR3aa: CASSSYPGTGVSSTEAFF; CDR3nt: TGTGCCAGCAGCTCATACCCCGGGACAGGGGTTAGTTCCACTGAAGCTTTCTTT
v_gene: TRBV28; d_gene: -; abundance: -; j_gene: TRBJ1-5; CDR3aa: CASSFMGMGQPQHF; CDR3nt: TGTGCCAGCAGTTTTATGGGAATGGGGCAGCCCCAGCATTTT
v_gene: TRBV19; d_gene: -; abundance: -; j_gene: TRBJ1-2; CDR3aa: CARIREWNYGYTF; CDR3nt: TGTGCCAGGATCAGGGAATGGAACTATGGCTACACCTTC
v_gene: TRBV6-5; d_gene: -; abundance: -; j_gene: TRBJ2-6; CDR3aa: CASSSGGAGANVLTF; CDR3nt: TGTGCCAGCAGTTCCGGGGGCGCCGGGGCCAACGTCCTGACTTTC
v_gene: TRBV28; d_gene: -; abundance: -; j_gene: TRBJ1-6; CDR3aa: CASSKRGNNSPLHF; CDR3nt: TGTGCCAGCAGTAAACGGGGGAATAATTCACCCCTCCACTTT
v_gene: TRBV7-9; d_gene: -; abundance: -; j_gene: TRBJ2-1; CDR3aa: CASSNHREEQFF; CDR3nt: TGTGCCAGCAGCAACCACCGGGAGGAGCAGTTCTTC
v_gene: TRBV28; d_gene: -; abundance: few; j_gene: TRBJ1-5; CDR3aa: CASSFLRGAPQHF; CDR3nt: TGTGCCAGCAGTTTCTTACGGGGGGCCCCCCAGCATTTT